The 2 T cell receptor beta chains reported below all come from one sample, sequenced in a study of T cell repertoires in cytomegalovirus infection. For these TCRs, the target antigens are not known. Each CDR3 protein gets one entry after TCRdb re-called the reads with MiXCR. The sample includes around 800,000 distinct CDR3 sequences, less than 35% of them seen just once. This specimen consisted of cultured CD8+ T cells from PBMCs, obtained from culture after CMV antigen stimulation. Every receptor here comes from a human donor in good health (CMV status not recorded). Some clones in this sample may be carry-over from other donors' samples.

This clonotype came up a few times. The genes are TRBV9 and TRBJ2-1, with unresolved D. This CDR3 contains 14 residues. Trimming took off 5 bases at V and 8 bases at J, with 17 bases between the two ends. The V gene's germline CDR1 is SGDLS and CDR2 YYNGEE. This CDR3 is CASRLITGMHEQFF. CDR3 sequence (DNA): TGTGCCAGCAGGCTTATTACTGGGATGCATGAGCAGTTCTTC.

This clonotype has just a few counts. The chain has TRBV10-3 and TRBJ1-3; the match to TRBD1 covers 8 bases. The CDR3 is 16 amino acids. Germline values: CDR1 ENHRY, CDR2 SYGVKD. V dropped 7 bases and J dropped 5; count of bases not matched to a gene: 13. CDR3 DNA sequence: TGTGCCATCACCCTAGGACAGGGAAACCCCCGAAACACCATATATTTT. Translating gives CAITLGQGNPRNTIYF.